This T cell receptor beta chain came from a study of T-cell memory formation after mild COVID-19. This clonotype was recorded many times. Antigen: not known. General study results and limits: Contracting clones, day 15 to 85, had balanced CD4/CD8, and later expanders favored CD4+.

Trimming at V came to 0 bases and at J to 7 bases, leaving 17 bases not matched to a gene. In germline, CDR1 is SGHRS, CDR2 YFSETQ. The length of the CDR3 is 19 residues. Constant-segment primers were used for 5'RACE, and the resulting TCR alpha and TCR beta cDNA libraries carried sample barcodes and UMIs. TCRdb redid the calling of the 5' RACE reads with MiXCR, one entry per CDR3 protein. This table has around 180,000 distinct CDR3 sequences, less than 20% appearing once. The clonotype was recovered from a man aged 18 to 29 who had mild COVID-19 (a few samples of this study predate the infection). Cell type and time point are not known. The chain uses TRBV5-1 and TRBJ2-2, with 8 bases that match TRBD1. The sample was PBMCs or a T cell subset sorted from them (not recorded which). The CDR3 DNA sequence: TGCGCCAGCAGCTTGGCAACGGCAGGGGGCGCTTTGTGGATCGGGGAGCTGTTTTTT. The encoded protein is CASSLATAGGALWIGELFF.